This passage covers 8 T cell receptor beta chains from one sample sequenced in a study of OX40 agonist ivuxolimab in advanced cancers. Libraries were prepared by immunoSEQ multiplex PCR; TCRdb keeps only in-frame clonotypes and omits some of them. This sample has tens of thousands of clones, with 70% to 90% found just once. Sequences were derived from CD4+ or CD8+ T cells sorted from blood, sampled in a trial of the OX40 agonist ivuxolimab. The receptor set was obtained from an adult with an advanced solid tumor such as melanoma, head and neck, liver or kidney cancer.

This clone was recorded only once. V usage is TRBV7-9 and J usage is TRBJ2-5, with D maybe TRBD2 (6 bases). Matching the DNA end better, TRBJ2-7 makes the J call doubtful. The length of the CDR3 is 18 residues. Germline CDR1 SEHNR, CDR2 FQNEAQ (reference sequence). The CDR3 DNA sequence: TGTGCCAGCAGCTTAGGTGTCGGGGACTCTCTAAGGGTTTTCGAGCAGTACTTC. Amino acid sequence: CASSLGVGDSLRVFEQYF.

The chain links TRBV11-2 to TRBJ2-7; D is ambiguous. V was pared by 2 bases and J by 0 bases, with 14 bases between. The CDR3 runs to 16 residues. Germline values: CDR1 SGHAT, CDR2 FQNNGV. CDR3 coding DNA: TGTGCCAGCAGCTTAAGGGCCCAAAGGGCCTCCTACGAGCAGTACTTC. It codes for CASSLRAQRASYEQYF.

The V call is TRBV27, the J call TRBJ2-3, with TRBD2 identical over 8 bases. Germline CDR1 reads MNHEY; CDR2 reads SMNVEV (reference sequence). Trimming removed 6 bases from V and 9 bases from J; junction bases left unmatched: 14. The CDR3 consists of 15 residues. The CDR3 sequence: CASRSTSGVISTQYF. Written as DNA, the CDR3 is TGTGCCAGCAGAAGTACTAGCGGAGTTATAAGCACGCAGTATTTT.

This chain connects TRBV15 to TRBJ2-1; 15 positions match TRBD2. The V gene's germline CDR1 is LNHNV and CDR2 YYDKDF (reference sequence). V shed 3 bases, J shed 12 bases, and the junction held 9 bases outside the gene matches. There are 16 residues in the CDR3. CDR3 DNA: TGTGCCACCAGCAGCCCCAAGGGACTAGCGGGAGGACCGCAGTTCTTC. Translation gives CATSSPKGLAGGPQFF.

This chain connects TRBV19 to TRBJ1-1; D gene ambiguous. The CDR3 length is 16 residues. V lost 2 bases to trimming and J lost 1 base, with 14 bases between them. CDR1 and CDR2 (germline): LNHDA, SQIVND (reference sequence). Here the CDR3 reads CASSIMSGQRNTEAFF. CDR3 nucleotide sequence: TGTGCCAGTAGTATAATGAGCGGGCAGAGGAACACTGAAGCTTTCTTT.

The chain has TRBV7-9 and TRBJ2-1, with D possibly matching TRBD2 (6 bases). Germline V lookup: CDR1 SEHNR, CDR2 FQNEAQ (reference sequence). This CDR3 spans 13 amino acids. V lost 2 bases, J lost 5 bases, and 7 bases lay in between. Here the CDR3 reads CASSLWEDNEQFF. The CDR3 bases are TGTGCCAGCAGCTTATGGGAGGACAATGAGCAGTTCTTC.

In DNA, the CDR3 is TGTGCCAGCTCACCAGAGCGGACTATTAGCAATCAGCCCCAGCATTTT. It codes for CASSPERTISNQPQHF. J is TRBJ1-5 and V is TRBV18; D is undetermined. This CDR3 is built from 16 residues. With 2 bases removed from V and 0 bases from J, the gap between germline ends came to 11 bases. Germline V gene lookup returns CDR1 KGHSH and CDR2 LQKENI.

The chain carries TRBV11-2 and TRBJ1-2, with D possibly TRBD1 on 5 matching bases. Germline V gene data show CDR1 as SGHAT and CDR2 as FQNNGV. The V and J ends lost 1 base and 0 bases respectively, with 9 bases between them. The CDR3 loop spans 15 amino acids. The CDR3 spells CASSLGGASNYGYTF. DNA of the CDR3: TGTGCCAGCAGCTTAGGCGGGGCCTCTAACTATGGCTACACCTTC.